This T cell receptor (beta chain) appears in the sequencing data of a study of response to subunit inactivated influenza vaccine. TCRdb analysed the RT-PCR reads with MiXCR anew, one entry per CDR3 protein. Of about 530,000 distinct CDR3 sequences listed, approximately 12% are singletons. Note on this clonotype: Its specificity is not known.

This CDR3 region has 14 residues. Germline V gene sequence: CDR1 MNHNS, CDR2 SASEGT. Trimming stripped 3 bases from V and 1 base from J, with 8 bases between. Study-level findings and limits: The authors suggested that few new T cells are recruited per seasonal influenza vaccination.

V gene TRBV6-1 combines with J gene TRBJ2-3; D ambiguous. Sample: PBMCs from blood, taken on the day of vaccination. This receptor was obtained from a man aged 45-60 years who received an inactivated influenza vaccine. The CDR3 reads CASSDLAGTDTQYF. DNA for the CDR3: TGTGCCAGCAGTGACCTGGCAGGCACAGATACGCAGTATTTT.